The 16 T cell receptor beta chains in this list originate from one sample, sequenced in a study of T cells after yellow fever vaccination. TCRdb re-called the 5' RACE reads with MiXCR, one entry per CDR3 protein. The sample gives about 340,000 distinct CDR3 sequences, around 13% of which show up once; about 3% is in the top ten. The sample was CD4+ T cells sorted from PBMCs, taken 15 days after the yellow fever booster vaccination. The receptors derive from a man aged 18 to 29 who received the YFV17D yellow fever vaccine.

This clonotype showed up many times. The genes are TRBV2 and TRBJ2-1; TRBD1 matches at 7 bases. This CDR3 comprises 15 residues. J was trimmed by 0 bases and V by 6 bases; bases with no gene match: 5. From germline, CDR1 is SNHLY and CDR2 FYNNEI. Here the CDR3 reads CASRRAGGSYNEQFF. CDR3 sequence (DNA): TGTGCCAGCAGGCGGGCAGGGGGCTCCTACAATGAGCAGTTCTTC.

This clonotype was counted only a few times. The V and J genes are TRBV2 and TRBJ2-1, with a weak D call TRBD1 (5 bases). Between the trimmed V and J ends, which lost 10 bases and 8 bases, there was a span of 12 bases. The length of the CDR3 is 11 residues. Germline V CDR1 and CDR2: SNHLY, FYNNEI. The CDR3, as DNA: TGTGCCACCCATGGCAGGGATGAGCAGTTCTTC. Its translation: CATHGRDEQFF. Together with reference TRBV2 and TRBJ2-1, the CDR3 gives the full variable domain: EPEVTQTPSHQVTQMGQEVILRCVPISNHLYFYWYRQILGQKVEFLVSFYNNEISEKSEIFDDQFSVERPDGSNFTLKIRSTKLEDSAMYFCATHGRDEQFFGPGTRLTVL.

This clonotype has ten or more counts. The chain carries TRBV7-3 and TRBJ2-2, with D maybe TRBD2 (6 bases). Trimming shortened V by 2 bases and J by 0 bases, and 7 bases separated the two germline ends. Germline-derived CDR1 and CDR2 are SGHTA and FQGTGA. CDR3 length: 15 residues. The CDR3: CASSLGGANTGELFF. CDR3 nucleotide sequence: TGTGCCAGCAGCTTAGGAGGGGCGAACACCGGGGAGCTGTTTTTT.

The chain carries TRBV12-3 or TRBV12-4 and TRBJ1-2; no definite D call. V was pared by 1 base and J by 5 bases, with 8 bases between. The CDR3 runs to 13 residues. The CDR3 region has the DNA TGTGCCAGCAGTTTAGAAGTAGGATATGGCTACACCTTC. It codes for CASSLEVGYGYTF.

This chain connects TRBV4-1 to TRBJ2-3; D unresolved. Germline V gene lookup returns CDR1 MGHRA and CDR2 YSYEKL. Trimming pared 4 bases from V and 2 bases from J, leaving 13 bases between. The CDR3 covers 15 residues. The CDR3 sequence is CASSRGATSTDTQYF. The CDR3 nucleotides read TGCGCCAGCAGCCGAGGTGCCACTTCCACAGATACGCAGTATTTT.

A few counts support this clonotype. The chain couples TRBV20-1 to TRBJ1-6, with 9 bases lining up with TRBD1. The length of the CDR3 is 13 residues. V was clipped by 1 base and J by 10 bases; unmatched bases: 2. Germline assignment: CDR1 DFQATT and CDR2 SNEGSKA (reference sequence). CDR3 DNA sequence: TGCAGTGCTAGAGGGACAGGGGAGTCACCCCTCCACTTT. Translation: CSARGTGESPLHF.

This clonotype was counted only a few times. The DNA for the CDR3 is TGTGCCAGCAGTCCCGCCTGGTCGGGTGGCTACACCTTC. Amino acids: CASSPAWSGGYTF. The chain links TRBV12-3 or TRBV12-4 to TRBJ1-2; D gene unclear. V lost 5 bases to trimming and J lost 7 bases, with 14 bases between them. CDR3 length: 13 amino acids.

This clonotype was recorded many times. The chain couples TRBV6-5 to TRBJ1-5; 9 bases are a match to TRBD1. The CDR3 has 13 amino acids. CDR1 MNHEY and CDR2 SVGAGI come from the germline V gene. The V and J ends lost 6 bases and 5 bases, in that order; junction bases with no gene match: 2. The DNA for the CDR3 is TGTGCCAGCAGCAGACAGGGGGATCAGCCCCAGCATTTT. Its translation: CASSRQGDQPQHF.

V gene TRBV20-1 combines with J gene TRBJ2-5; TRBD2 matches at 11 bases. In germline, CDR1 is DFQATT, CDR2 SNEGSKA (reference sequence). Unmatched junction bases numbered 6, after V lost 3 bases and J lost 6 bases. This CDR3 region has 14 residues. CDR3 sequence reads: CSASVAGGSKTQYF. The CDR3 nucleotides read TGCAGTGCTAGTGTAGCGGGGGGGTCGAAGACCCAGTACTTC.

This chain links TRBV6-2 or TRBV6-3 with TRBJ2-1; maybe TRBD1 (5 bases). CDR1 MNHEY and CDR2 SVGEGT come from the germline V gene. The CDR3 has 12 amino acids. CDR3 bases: TGTGCGGCCAGGGAACGGTACAATGAGCAGTTCTTC. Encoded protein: CAARERYNEQFF.

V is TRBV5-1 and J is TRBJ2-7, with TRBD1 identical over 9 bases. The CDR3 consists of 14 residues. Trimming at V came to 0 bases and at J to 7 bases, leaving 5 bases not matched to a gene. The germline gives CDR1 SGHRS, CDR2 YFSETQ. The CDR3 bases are TGCGCCAGCAGCTTGGGGGACAGGGTTGGGGAGCAGTACTTC. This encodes CASSLGDRVGEQYF.

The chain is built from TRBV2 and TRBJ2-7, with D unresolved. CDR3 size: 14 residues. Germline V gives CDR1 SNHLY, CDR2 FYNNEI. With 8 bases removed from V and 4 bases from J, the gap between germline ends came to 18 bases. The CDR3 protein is CASRQAIVLYEQYV. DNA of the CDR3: TGTGCCAGCCGCCAGGCCATCGTTCTTTACGAGCAGTACGTC.

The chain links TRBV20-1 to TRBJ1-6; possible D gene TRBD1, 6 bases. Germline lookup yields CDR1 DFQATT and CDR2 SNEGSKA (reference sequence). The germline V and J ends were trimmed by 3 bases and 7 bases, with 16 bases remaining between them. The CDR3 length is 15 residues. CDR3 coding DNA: TGCAGTGCTAGTGACAGGCGCAAAGGAAATTCACCCCTCCACTTT. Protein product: CSASDRRKGNSPLHF.

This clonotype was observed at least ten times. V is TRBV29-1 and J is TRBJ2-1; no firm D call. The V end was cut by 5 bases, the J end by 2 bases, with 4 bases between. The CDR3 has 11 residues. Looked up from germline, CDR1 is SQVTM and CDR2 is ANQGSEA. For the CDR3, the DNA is TGCAGCGTTAACACCTACAATGAGCAGTTCTTC. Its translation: CSVNTYNEQFF.

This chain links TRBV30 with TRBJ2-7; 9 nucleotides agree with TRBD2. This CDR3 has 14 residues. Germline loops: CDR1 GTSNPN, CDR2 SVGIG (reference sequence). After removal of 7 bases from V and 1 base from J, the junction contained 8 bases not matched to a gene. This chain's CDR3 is CASTVAGASYEQYF. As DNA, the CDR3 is TGTGCCTCCACTGTAGCGGGGGCATCCTACGAGCAGTACTTC.

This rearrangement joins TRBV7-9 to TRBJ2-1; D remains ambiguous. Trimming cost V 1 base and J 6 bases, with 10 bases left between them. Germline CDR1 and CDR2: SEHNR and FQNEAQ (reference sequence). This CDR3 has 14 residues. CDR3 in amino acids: CASSLENPLNEQFF. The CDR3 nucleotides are TGTGCCAGCAGCTTAGAGAACCCGCTCAATGAGCAGTTCTTC.